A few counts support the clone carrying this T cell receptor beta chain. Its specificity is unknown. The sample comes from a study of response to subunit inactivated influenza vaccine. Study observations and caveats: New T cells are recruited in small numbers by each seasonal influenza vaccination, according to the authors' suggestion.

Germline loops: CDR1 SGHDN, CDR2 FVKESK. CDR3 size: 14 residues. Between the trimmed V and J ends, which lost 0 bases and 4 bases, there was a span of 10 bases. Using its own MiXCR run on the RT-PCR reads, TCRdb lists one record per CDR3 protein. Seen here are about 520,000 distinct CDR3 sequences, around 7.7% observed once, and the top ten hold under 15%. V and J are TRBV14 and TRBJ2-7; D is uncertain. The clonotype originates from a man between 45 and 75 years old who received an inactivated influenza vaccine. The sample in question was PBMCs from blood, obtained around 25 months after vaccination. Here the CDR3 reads CASSQDKGPYEQYF. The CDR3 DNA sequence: TGTGCCAGCAGCCAAGATAAGGGCCCTTACGAGCAGTACTTC.